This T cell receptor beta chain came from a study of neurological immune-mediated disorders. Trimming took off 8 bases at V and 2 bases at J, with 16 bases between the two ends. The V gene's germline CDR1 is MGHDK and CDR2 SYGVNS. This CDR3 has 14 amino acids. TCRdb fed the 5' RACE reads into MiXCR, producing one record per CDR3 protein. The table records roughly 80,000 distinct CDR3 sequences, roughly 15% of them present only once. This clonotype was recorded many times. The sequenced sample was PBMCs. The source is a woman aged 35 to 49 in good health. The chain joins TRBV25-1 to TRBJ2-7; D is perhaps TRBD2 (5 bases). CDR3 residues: CASRPREPTYEQYF. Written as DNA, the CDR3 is TGTGCCAGCCGCCCGAGGGAACCTACCTACGAGCAGTACTTC.